The 21 T cell receptor beta chains below all came from one sample that was sequenced in a study of regulatory T cells in long-lasting Graves disease. Researchers made TCR beta libraries by using iRepertoire HTBI primers and running Arm-PCR on CDR3 regions. TCRdb independently ran MiXCR on the multiplex PCR reads; one entry per CDR3 protein. The sample lists around 450,000 distinct CDR3 sequences; roughly a fifth were seen once. The time point denotes: persistent/refractory GD, antithyroid drugs over 5 years with positive TRAb. From PBMCs, RNA was extracted and then used to make the TCR library. The input for sequencing was peripheral blood mononuclear cells (PBMCs), taken when the disease was refractory, from a patient treated with antithyroid drugs. The receptors shown here come from a female donor with Graves disease.

This clonotype was counted at least ten times. The rearrangement links TRBV28 to TRBJ2-6, with unresolved D. This CDR3 is built from 15 residues. The V gene lost 7 bases and the J gene lost 1 base, with 11 bases spanning the gap. The germline V gene has CDR1 MDHEN and CDR2 SYDVKM. CDR3 coding DNA: TGTGCCAGCACCAATACAATATCTGGGGCCAACGTCCTGACTTTC. Protein sequence: CASTNTISGANVLTF.

The chain combines TRBV20-1 with TRBJ2-2; D unclear. Per germline, CDR1 DFQATT and CDR2 SNEGSKA (reference sequence). The CDR3 runs to 13 residues. V dropped 1 base and J dropped 5 bases, with 8 bases sitting between them. DNA for the CDR3: TGCAGTGCTAGAGTTGTAGGAACCGGGGAGCTGTTTTTT. It codes for CSARVVGTGELFF.

Only a few counts were recorded for this clonotype. The rearrangement joins TRBV7-8 to TRBJ1-5; 9 bases match TRBD1. The CDR3 consists of 16 residues. Trimming at V came to 3 bases and at J to 5 bases, leaving 8 bases not matched to a gene. Germline CDR1 and CDR2: SGHVS and FQNEAQ. As DNA, the CDR3 is TGTGCCAGCAGCTTTGAAGGACAGGGGTTCTATCAGCCCCAGCATTTT. Translating gives CASSFEGQGFYQPQHF.

The sample holds many counts of this clonotype. The chain recombines TRBV28 with TRBJ2-4, with D unclear. Germline V gene sequence: CDR1 MDHEN, CDR2 SYDVKM. The CDR3 has 13 residues. V dropped 7 bases and J dropped 8 bases, with 15 bases sitting between them. For the CDR3, the DNA is TGTGCCAGCACCCAGGATAGGGATCACATTCAGTACTTC. Encoded protein: CASTQDRDHIQYF.

This clonotype was counted many times. The chain employs TRBV28 and TRBJ2-7, with D unresolved. CDR3 length: 14 residues. Trimming cost V 7 bases and J 2 bases, with 15 bases left between them. Germline V CDR1 and CDR2: MDHEN, SYDVKM. CDR3: CASKPPQWAYEQYF. In DNA, the CDR3 is TGTGCCAGCAAACCCCCCCAGTGGGCCTACGAGCAGTACTTC.

The chain recombines TRBV4-1 with TRBJ1-5, with TRBD1 identical over 7 bases. From germline, CDR1 is MGHRA and CDR2 YSYEKL. This CDR3 contains 15 residues. The V and J ends lost 0 bases and 5 bases, in that order; junction bases with no gene match: 4. CDR3 protein: CASSQESRGDQPQHF. The DNA of the CDR3 is TGCGCCAGCAGCCAAGAAAGCAGGGGGGATCAGCCCCAGCATTTT.

Ten or more counts support this clonotype. The rearrangement links TRBV2 to TRBJ1-2; no definite D call. The ends were cut back, 6 bases at V and 2 bases at J, with 7 bases in the middle. The CDR3 runs 12 residues. Germline V lookup: CDR1 SNHLY, CDR2 FYNNEI. CDR3 DNA: TGTGCCAGCAGGCGCGGGAACTATGGCTACACCTTC. Translated, it gives CASRRGNYGYTF.

V is TRBV10-3 and J is TRBJ2-7; 7 bases agree with TRBD1. CDR3 length: 15 residues. The V gene end was trimmed by 4 bases and the J gene end by 4 bases; junction bases not matched to a gene: 10. Germline V gene data show CDR1 as ENHRY and CDR2 as SYGVKD. The CDR3 sequence is CAISAPPGQTYEQYF. Here the CDR3 DNA reads TGTGCCATCAGTGCTCCCCCGGGACAGACATACGAGCAGTACTTC.

This clonotype was picked up many times. The chain couples TRBV3-1 to TRBJ2-5; 13 bases align to TRBD2. J was trimmed by 2 bases and V by 3 bases; bases with no gene match: 0. Germline CDR1 LGHDT, CDR2 YNNKEL (reference sequence). This CDR3 has 15 amino acids. The CDR3 nucleotides are TGTGCCAGCAGCCAGGGACTAGCGGGGCAAGAGACCCAGTACTTC. This encodes CASSQGLAGQETQYF.

This chain uses TRBV5-1 with TRBJ2-2; D may correspond to TRBD1 or TRBD2 (5 bases each). This CDR3 comprises 16 residues. Germline V gene data show CDR1 as SGHRS and CDR2 as YFSETQ. Trimming took 0 bases from V and 3 from J, leaving 12 bases between them. CDR3 amino acids: CASSLDGGAYTGELFF. The DNA for the CDR3 is TGCGCCAGCAGCTTGGATGGGGGAGCTTACACCGGGGAGCTGTTTTTT.

The chain carries TRBV4-2 and TRBJ1-4; 8 bases agree with TRBD1. With V trimmed by 0 bases and J by 1 base, 7 bases remained unmatched. Germline lookup yields CDR1 LGHNA and CDR2 YNFKEQ. This CDR3 has 18 residues. CDR3 protein: CASSQDWAGGLTNEKLFF. The CDR3 DNA sequence: TGTGCCAGCAGCCAAGATTGGGCAGGGGGCTTAACTAATGAAAAACTGTTTTTT.

This clonotype came up many times. The chain carries TRBV12-3 or TRBV12-4 and TRBJ2-2; 12 nucleotides agree with TRBD2. This CDR3 comprises 13 residues. J lost 13 bases, V lost 5 bases, and 5 bases had no gene match. CDR3 nucleotides: TGTGCCAGCAGTGAGACTAGCGGGAGTTGGCTGTTTTTT. Its protein is CASSETSGSWLFF.

This clonotype was recorded at least ten times. The chain joins TRBV6-1 to TRBJ2-7; no clear D gene. The CDR3 covers 13 residues. Trimming took off 1 base at V and 1 base at J, with 5 bases between the two ends. The germline V gene encodes CDR1 MNHNS and CDR2 SASEGT. DNA of the CDR3: TGTGCCAGCAGTGAAGAGGGATCCTACGAGCAGTACTTC. This gives the protein CASSEEGSYEQYF.

This clonotype came up a few times. Possible read error: a much larger clone is one base away. V gene TRBV5-5 combines with J gene TRBJ1-1; D uncertain. CDR1 SGHKS and CDR2 YYEKEE come from the germline V gene (reference sequence). The CDR3 sequence is 13 residues long. Trimming cost V 2 bases and J 1 base, with 6 bases left between them. The CDR3 bases are TGTGCCAGCAGCTTCGTAGAGAACACTGAAGCTTTCTTT. This gives the protein CASSFVENTEAFF.

Notes on this clonotype: This may come from a read error, since a much larger clone is one base off. The rearrangement joins TRBV12-3 or TRBV12-4 to TRBJ1-2; the D is unclear. V was pared by 8 bases and J by 4 bases, with 11 bases between. The CDR3 consists of 12 residues. The CDR3 sequence is CASGEGGYGYTF. In DNA, the CDR3 is TGTGCCAGCGGGGAGGGTGGCTATGGCTACACCTTC.

As for this clonotype: Being one base from a much bigger clone, this may be a read error. The rearrangement uses TRBV11-1 and TRBJ1-1; D is unresolved. Germline CDR1 and CDR2: SGHAT and FQDESV (reference sequence). The CDR3 sequence is 13 residues long. CDR3 residues: CAGSFGVLAEAFF. In DNA, the CDR3 is TGTGCCGGCAGCTTCGGAGTTCTCGCTGAAGCTTTCTTT.

This clonotype was counted a few times. The gene calls are TRBV5-4 and TRBJ2-7; D is uncertain. The germline gives CDR1 SGHNT, CDR2 YYREEE (reference sequence). V lost 4 bases and J 0 bases, leaving 11 bases between the germline ends. The CDR3 sequence is 14 residues long. The CDR3 coding sequence is TGTGCCAGCAGCCCGCCGGGCCCCTCCTACGAGCAGTACTTC. This translates into CASSPPGPSYEQYF. Looking up the rest from reference TRBV5-4 and TRBJ2-7 gives the full variable domain: ETGVTQSPTHLIKTRGQQVTLRCSSQSGHNTVSWYQQALGQGPQFIFQYYREEENGRGNFPPRFSGLQFPNYSSELNVNALELDDSALYLCASSPPGPSYEQYFGPGTRLTVT.

This clonotype was found a few times. At one end, the junction sequence differs from germline, possibly due to a read error. V usage is TRBV19 and J usage is TRBJ2-5; 8 nucleotides line up with TRBD2. The germline V gene has CDR1 LNHDA and CDR2 SQIVND (reference sequence). The CDR3 has 15 residues. The CDR3 DNA reads as TGTGCCAGTACCGACCCGGGGGGGACCCAAGGGACCCAGTACTTC. Residues: CASTDPGGTQGTQYF.

The V and J genes are TRBV20-1 and TRBJ2-7, with unresolved D. CDR1 and CDR2 from the germline V gene are DFQATT and SNEGSKA (reference sequence). This CDR3 is built from 12 residues. The V end was cut by 0 bases, the J end by 3 bases, with 6 bases between. The CDR3 DNA reads as TGCAGTGCTAGAGAGGCTTTCTACGAGCAGTACTTC. Translation: CSAREAFYEQYF.

This clonotype showed up many times. The V call is TRBV20-1, the J call TRBJ1-4; the D is unclear. Germline assignment: CDR1 DFQATT and CDR2 SNEGSKA (reference sequence). The CDR3 runs 12 residues. Between the trimmed V and J ends, which lost 4 bases and 11 bases, there was a span of 14 bases. The CDR3 protein is CSATLRFPKLFF. The CDR3 region has the DNA TGCAGTGCTACGCTCCGATTTCCTAAACTGTTTTTT.

This clonotype was seen a handful of times. The rearrangement uses TRBV28 and TRBJ1-5; D is uncertain. Germline V gene sequence: CDR1 MDHEN, CDR2 SYDVKM. This CDR3 has 14 residues. V shed 6 bases and J shed 2 bases, with 11 bases lying between them. The CDR3 sequence: CASSRMGGNQPQHF. CDR3 sequence (DNA): TGTGCCAGCAGCAGGATGGGAGGCAATCAGCCCCAGCATTTT. Full variable domain (outside the CDR3, taken from reference TRBV28 and TRBJ1-5): DVKVTQSSRYLVKRTGEKVFLECVQDMDHENMFWYRQDPGLGLRLIYFSYDVKMKEKGDIPEGYSVSREKKERFSLILESASTNQTSMYLCASSRMGGNQPQHFGDGTRLSIL.